The T cell receptor (beta chain) described here comes from a study of shared clonotypes between healthy human individuals. A CD45RA-negative memory subset and a CD45RA+ naive subset were separated from the CD4+ cells. The CDR3 totals 16 residues. Per germline, CDR1 LNHDA and CDR2 SQIVND (reference sequence). V lost 1 base and J lost 5, with 17 bases in between. Study findings and constraints: Non-shared clonotypes showed lower generation probabilities than clonotypes common to all four donors.

Repertoires were generated with immunoSEQ multiplex PCR, while TCRdb's copy carries only in-frame clones and drops some. Of 2 million to 2.5 million clones listed, 80% to 95% are singletons. Of note for this clone: Its antigen remains unknown.

The V gene is TRBV19, the J gene TRBJ1-1; a weak D match, TRBD1 (6 bases). What was sequenced was naive CD4+ T cells from PBMCs. As for subset: CD45RA+ positively selected. This clonotype originated in a young man in good health. Some clones in this sample may be carry-over from other donors' samples. CDR3 region: CASSIAVGRGRTEAFF. As DNA, the CDR3 is TGTGCCAGTAGTATAGCGGTAGGCAGGGGAAGGACTGAAGCTTTCTTT.